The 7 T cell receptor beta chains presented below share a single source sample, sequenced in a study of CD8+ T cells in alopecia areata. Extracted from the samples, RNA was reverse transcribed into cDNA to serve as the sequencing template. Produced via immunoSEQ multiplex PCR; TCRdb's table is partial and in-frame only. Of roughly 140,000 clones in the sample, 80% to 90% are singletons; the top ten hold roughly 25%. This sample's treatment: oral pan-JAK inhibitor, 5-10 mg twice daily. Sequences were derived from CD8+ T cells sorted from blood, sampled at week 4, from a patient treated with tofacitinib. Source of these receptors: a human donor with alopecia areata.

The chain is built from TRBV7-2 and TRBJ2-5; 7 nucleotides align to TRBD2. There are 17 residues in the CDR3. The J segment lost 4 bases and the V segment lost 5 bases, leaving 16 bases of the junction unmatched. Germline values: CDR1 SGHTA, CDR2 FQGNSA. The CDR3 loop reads CASSTSRGGVRGETQYF. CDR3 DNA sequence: TGTGCCAGCAGCACCAGCCGCGGGGGAGTTCGGGGAGAGACCCAGTACTTC.

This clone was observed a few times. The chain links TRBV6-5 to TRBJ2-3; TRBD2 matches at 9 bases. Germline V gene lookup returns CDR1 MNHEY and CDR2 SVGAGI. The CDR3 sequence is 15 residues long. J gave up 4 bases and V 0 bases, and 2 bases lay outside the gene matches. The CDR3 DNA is TGTGCCAGCAGTTACTCGACTAGCGGAGCAGATACGCAGTATTTT. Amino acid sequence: CASSYSTSGADTQYF.

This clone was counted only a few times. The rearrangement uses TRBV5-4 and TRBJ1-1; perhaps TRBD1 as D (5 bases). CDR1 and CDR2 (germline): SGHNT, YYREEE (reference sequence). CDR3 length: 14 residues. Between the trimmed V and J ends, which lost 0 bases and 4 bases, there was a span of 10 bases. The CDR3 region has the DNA TGTGCCAGCAGCTTGGGCTCGGGGGGCACTGAAGCTTTCTTT. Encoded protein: CASSLGSGGTEAFF. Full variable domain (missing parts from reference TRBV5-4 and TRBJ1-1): ETGVTQSPTHLIKTRGQQVTLRCSSQSGHNTVSWYQQALGQGPQFIFQYYREEENGRGNFPPRFSGLQFPNYSSELNVNALELDDSALYLCASSLGSGGTEAFFGQGTRLTVV.

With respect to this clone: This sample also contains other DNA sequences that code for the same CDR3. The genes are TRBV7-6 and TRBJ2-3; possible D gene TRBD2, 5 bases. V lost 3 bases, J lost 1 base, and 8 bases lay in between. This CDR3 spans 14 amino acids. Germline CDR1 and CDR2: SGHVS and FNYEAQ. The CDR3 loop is CASSFGGGTDTQYF. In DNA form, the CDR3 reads TGTGCCAGCAGCTTTGGAGGAGGCACAGATACGCAGTATTTT.

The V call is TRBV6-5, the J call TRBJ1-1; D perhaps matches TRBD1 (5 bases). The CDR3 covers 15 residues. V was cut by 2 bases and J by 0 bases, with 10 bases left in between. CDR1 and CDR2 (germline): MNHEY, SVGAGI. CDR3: CASSYTGRLNTEAFF. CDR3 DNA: TGTGCCAGCAGTTACACGGGACGGTTGAACACTGAAGCTTTCTTT.

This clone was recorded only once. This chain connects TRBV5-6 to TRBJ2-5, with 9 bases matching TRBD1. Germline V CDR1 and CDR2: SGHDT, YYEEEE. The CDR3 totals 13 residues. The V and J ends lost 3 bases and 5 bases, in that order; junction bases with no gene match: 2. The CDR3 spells CASSSTGGETQYF. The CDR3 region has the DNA TGTGCCAGCAGCTCGACAGGGGGGGAGACCCAGTACTTC. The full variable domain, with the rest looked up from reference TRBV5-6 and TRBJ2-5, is DAGVTQSPTHLIKTRGQQVTLRCSPKSGHDTVSWYQQALGQGPQFIFQYYEEEERQRGNFPDRFSGHQFPNYSSELNVNALLLGDSALYLCASSSTGGETQYFGPGTRLLVL.

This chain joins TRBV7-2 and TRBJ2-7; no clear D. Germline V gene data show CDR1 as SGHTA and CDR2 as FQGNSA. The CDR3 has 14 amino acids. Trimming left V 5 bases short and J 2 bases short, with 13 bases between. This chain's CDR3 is CASSLPSSPYEQYF. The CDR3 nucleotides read TGTGCCAGCAGCCTACCCTCTAGTCCCTACGAGCAGTACTTC.